Listed below are T cell receptor beta chains from one sample, sequenced in a study of neoadjuvant nivolumab and ipilimumab in lung cancer. The data were produced by immunoSEQ multiplex PCR, yet TCRdb's version contains in-frame clones alone and is incomplete. The data contain approximately 9,000 clones, over 75% of them seen just once; the ten biggest clones take up about 8%. This sample comprised tumor tissue, obtained after neoadjuvant nivolumab, alone or with ipilimumab, at or shortly before surgery. Receptor source: an adult with non-small cell lung cancer. Both conserved end residues are part of each CDR3. D genes are given only for firm matches. Clone size, where shown, is once, few, many, or a class for clones that have expanded.

v_gene: TRBV5-1
abundance: .
j_gene: TRBJ2-7
d_gene: TRBD1
CDR3nt: TGCGCCAGCAGCTCGGGGACAGGGGGGAGCTACGAGCAGTACTTC
CDR3aa: CASSSGTGGSYEQYF

v_gene: TRBV4-1
abundance: .
j_gene: TRBJ1-5
d_gene: .
CDR3nt: TGCGCCAGCAGCCAAGAACGGGTTCGGCAGCCCCAGCATTTT
CDR3aa: CASSQERVRQPQHF

v_gene: TRBV14
abundance: .
j_gene: TRBJ1-3
d_gene: .
CDR3nt: TGTGCCAGCAGCCGCCGACAGGGAAACACCATATATTTT
CDR3aa: CASSRRQGNTIYF

v_gene: TRBV5-1
abundance: .
j_gene: TRBJ2-7
d_gene: TRBD2
CDR3nt: TGCGCCAGCAGCTTGGTTTCTAGCGGGACGCTCGAGCAGTACTTC
CDR3aa: CASSLVSSGTLEQYF

v_gene: TRBV4-1
abundance: once
j_gene: TRBJ1-6
d_gene: TRBD1
CDR3nt: TGCGCCAGCGCCCTAGGACAGGGGTTCCGGTCACCCCTCCACTTT
CDR3aa: CASALGQGFRSPLHF

v_gene: TRBV18
abundance: few
j_gene: TRBJ2-1
d_gene: .
CDR3nt: TGTGCCAGCTCACTCTACCAGGATGAGCAGTTCTTC
CDR3aa: CASSLYQDEQFF

v_gene: TRBV11-2
abundance: .
j_gene: TRBJ1-2
d_gene: TRBD1
CDR3nt: TGTGCCAGCAGCGGGACAGGGGTCTATGGCTACACCTTC
CDR3aa: CASSGTGVYGYTF

v_gene: TRBV29-1
abundance: .
j_gene: TRBJ1-2
d_gene: .
CDR3nt: TGCAGCGTTGTTGAGGGGAGTTCCCTAGTCGGAGGCTATGGCTACACCTTC
CDR3aa: CSVVEGSSLVGGYGYTF

v_gene: TRBV27
abundance: .
j_gene: TRBJ1-5
d_gene: .
CDR3nt: TGTGCCAGCAGTTTCCAGGGAGGGGCGGGTAAGCCCCAGCATTTT
CDR3aa: CASSFQGGAGKPQHF

v_gene: TRBV19
abundance: .
j_gene: TRBJ1-2
d_gene: .
CDR3nt: TGTGCCAGTAGTATTCCCGGAGGGCACCGGGGCGGCTACACCTTC
CDR3aa: CASSIPGGHRGGYTF

v_gene: TRBV6-6
abundance: .
j_gene: TRBJ1-5
d_gene: TRBD1
CDR3nt: TGTGCCAGCAGGAAAGACAGGGCTCAGCCCCAGCATTTT
CDR3aa: CASRKDRAQPQHF

v_gene: TRBV6-5
abundance: .
j_gene: TRBJ1-2
d_gene: TRBD1
CDR3nt: TGTGCCAGCAGTTACGGGAACAGGGGTAACTATGGCTACACCTTC
CDR3aa: CASSYGNRGNYGYTF

v_gene: TRBV11-2
abundance: once
j_gene: TRBJ2-7
d_gene: .
CDR3nt: TGTGCCAGCAGCTTCTACTACGAGCAGTACTTC
CDR3aa: CASSFYYEQYF

v_gene: TRBV11-2
abundance: .
j_gene: TRBJ2-1
d_gene: TRBD1
CDR3nt: TGTGCCAGCAGCTCGGACAGGCGGTTGGAGCAGTTCTTC
CDR3aa: CASSSDRRLEQFF

v_gene: TRBV5-1
abundance: .
j_gene: TRBJ2-3
d_gene: TRBD2
CDR3nt: TGCGCCAGCAGCTTGCTGGGACTACTGGGCTCCCTAGGAGATACGCAGTATTTT
CDR3aa: CASSLLGLLGSLGDTQYF

v_gene: TRBV30
abundance: .
j_gene: TRBJ2-6
d_gene: .
CDR3nt: TGTGCCTGGAGGTCGGCCCGGGGCGTCCTGACTTTC
CDR3aa: CAWRSARGVLTF

v_gene: TRBV27
abundance: .
j_gene: TRBJ2-4
d_gene: .
CDR3nt: TGTGCCAGCAGTTTGGCAGAGGGCGGGAACATTCAGTACTTC
CDR3aa: CASSLAEGGNIQYF

v_gene: TRBV30
abundance: .
j_gene: TRBJ2-3
d_gene: .
CDR3nt: TGTGCCTGGAGCAGGGGTCCCTCAGATACGCAGTATTTT
CDR3aa: CAWSRGPSDTQYF

v_gene: TRBV10-3
abundance: once
j_gene: TRBJ2-3
d_gene: TRBD2
CDR3nt: TGTGCCACCTCAAGTAGCGGGGGGGACACAGATACGCAGTATTTT
CDR3aa: CATSSSGGDTDTQYF

v_gene: TRBV30
abundance: .
j_gene: TRBJ2-7
d_gene: .
CDR3nt: TGTGCCTGGGGCCGCCGGGACACTGGCCGGAGGGAGCAGTACTTC
CDR3aa: CAWGRRDTGRREQYF

v_gene: TRBV19
abundance: .
j_gene: TRBJ2-3
d_gene: .
CDR3nt: TGTGCCAGTAGTATAGATCGGCTCTTCACAGATACGCAGTATTTT
CDR3aa: CASSIDRLFTDTQYF

v_gene: TRBV6-5
abundance: .
j_gene: TRBJ2-5
d_gene: .
CDR3nt: TGTGCCAGCGCCAGAGGCGAGACCCAGTACTTC
CDR3aa: CASARGETQYF

v_gene: TRBV13
abundance: .
j_gene: TRBJ2-1
d_gene: TRBD1
CDR3nt: TGTGCCAGCAGCTTTAGGGGGCCGTACAATGAGCAGTTCTTC
CDR3aa: CASSFRGPYNEQFF

v_gene: TRBV4-1
abundance: .
j_gene: TRBJ2-3
d_gene: .
CDR3nt: TGCGCCAGCAGCGGCCCCTCGGACGGTCCTTCCGTCACAGATACGCAGTATTTT
CDR3aa: CASSGPSDGPSVTDTQYF

v_gene: TRBV5-1
abundance: .
j_gene: TRBJ1-4
d_gene: .
CDR3nt: TGCGCCAGCAGCTTGGATGAGGGGCTTAATGAAAAACTGTTTTTT
CDR3aa: CASSLDEGLNEKLFF

v_gene: TRBV9
abundance: .
j_gene: TRBJ1-5
d_gene: .
CDR3nt: TGTGCCAGCAGCGCGGACAGTTCTAATCAGCCCCAGCATTTT
CDR3aa: CASSADSSNQPQHF

v_gene: TRBV2
abundance: .
j_gene: TRBJ2-5
d_gene: .
CDR3nt: TGTGCCAGCACCGAAAACGGGTACCAAGAGACCCAGTACTTC
CDR3aa: CASTENGYQETQYF

v_gene: TRBV6-1
abundance: .
j_gene: TRBJ1-2
d_gene: .
CDR3nt: TGTGCCAGCAGTGAAGAAACTTGGGGGAACTATGGCTACACCTTC
CDR3aa: CASSEETWGNYGYTF

v_gene: TRBV30
abundance: .
j_gene: TRBJ1-6
d_gene: .
CDR3nt: TGTGCCTGGAGTGGGCAGGGGAGTTCACCCCTCCACTTT
CDR3aa: CAWSGQGSSPLHF

v_gene: TRBV6-5
abundance: few
j_gene: TRBJ1-1
d_gene: .
CDR3nt: TGTGCCAGCAGTTACGGGGTGAAAGGAATGGACACTGAAGCTTTCTTT
CDR3aa: CASSYGVKGMDTEAFF

v_gene: TRBV29-1
abundance: .
j_gene: TRBJ1-2
d_gene: TRBD1
CDR3nt: TGCAGCGCCACCGGGACAGGCAAAGGAGGCTACACCTTC
CDR3aa: CSATGTGKGGYTF

v_gene: TRBV6-1
abundance: .
j_gene: TRBJ2-1
d_gene: .
CDR3nt: TGTGCCAGCAGACCAGTAGGGCTTAACAATGAGCAGTTCTTC
CDR3aa: CASRPVGLNNEQFF

v_gene: TRBV5-1
abundance: .
j_gene: TRBJ2-6
d_gene: .
CDR3nt: TGCGCCAGCAGCTTGGCGAGCAAAAGCTTCTCTGGGGCCAACGTCCTGACTTTC
CDR3aa: CASSLASKSFSGANVLTF

v_gene: TRBV25-1
abundance: .
j_gene: TRBJ2-1
d_gene: TRBD2
CDR3nt: TGTGCCAGCAGGCAGGGCGGGGGGCGTGAGTTCTTC
CDR3aa: CASRQGGGREFF

v_gene: TRBV18
abundance: .
j_gene: TRBJ1-3
d_gene: .
CDR3nt: TGTGCCAGCTCAGAGGGGTCCGCCTCTGGAAACACCATATATTTT
CDR3aa: CASSEGSASGNTIYF

v_gene: TRBV7-2
abundance: .
j_gene: TRBJ1-1
d_gene: TRBD1
CDR3nt: TGTGCCAGCAGCACCCGGACAGGGAACACTGAAGCTTTCTTT
CDR3aa: CASSTRTGNTEAFF

v_gene: TRBV6-1
abundance: .
j_gene: TRBJ2-2
d_gene: TRBD2
CDR3nt: TGTGCCAGCAGTACCCTAGCGGGGGTCACCGGGGAGCTGTTTTTT
CDR3aa: CASSTLAGVTGELFF

v_gene: TRBV7-2
abundance: .
j_gene: TRBJ1-1
d_gene: TRBD1
CDR3nt: TGTGCCAGCAGCTTCGGGACAGTGAACACTGAAGCTTTCTTT
CDR3aa: CASSFGTVNTEAFF

v_gene: TRBV5-1
abundance: .
j_gene: TRBJ2-7
d_gene: TRBD2
CDR3nt: TGCGCCAGCAGCCGAGGGACTAGCGGGAGTGCAACCTACGAGCAGTACTTC
CDR3aa: CASSRGTSGSATYEQYF

v_gene: TRBV6-6
abundance: .
j_gene: TRBJ1-2
d_gene: .
CDR3nt: TGTGCCAGCAGTTATCTTCAGGGGACCCGGGACGGCTACACCTTC
CDR3aa: CASSYLQGTRDGYTF

v_gene: TRBV11-2
abundance: .
j_gene: TRBJ1-2
d_gene: .
CDR3nt: TGTGCCAGCAGCCGGGGGGTGATTTATGGCTACACCTTC
CDR3aa: CASSRGVIYGYTF

v_gene: TRBV5-4
abundance: .
j_gene: TRBJ1-3
d_gene: .
CDR3nt: TGTGCCAGCAGCTTTGACTATTCTGGAAACACCATATATTTT
CDR3aa: CASSFDYSGNTIYF

v_gene: TRBV5-1
abundance: .
j_gene: TRBJ1-1
d_gene: .
CDR3nt: TGCGCCAGCAGCTGGGGACCACTGAACACTGAAGCTTTCTTT
CDR3aa: CASSWGPLNTEAFF

v_gene: TRBV19
abundance: once
j_gene: TRBJ1-2
d_gene: .
CDR3nt: TGTGCCAGTAGCCTCCAAGGGGAATATGGCTACACCTTC
CDR3aa: CASSLQGEYGYTF

v_gene: TRBV6-6
abundance: .
j_gene: TRBJ1-2
d_gene: .
CDR3nt: TGTGCCTATCGGCCGGGGGGATCGGGTGGCTACACCTTC
CDR3aa: CAYRPGGSGGYTF

v_gene: TRBV5-6
abundance: .
j_gene: TRBJ1-2
d_gene: .
CDR3nt: TGTGCCAGCAGCTTGGGAGGGGCAAGCACCTTC
CDR3aa: CASSLGGASTF

v_gene: TRBV19
abundance: once
j_gene: TRBJ1-2
d_gene: TRBD1
CDR3nt: TGTGCCAGTAGTATTGTGAGGGGACAGCACTATGGCTACACCTTC
CDR3aa: CASSIVRGQHYGYTF

v_gene: TRBV2
abundance: .
j_gene: TRBJ1-2
d_gene: TRBD1
CDR3nt: TGTGCCAGCAGCCCCACCGGACAGGGTTTGGGCTACACCTTC
CDR3aa: CASSPTGQGLGYTF

v_gene: TRBV5-1
abundance: .
j_gene: TRBJ1-1
d_gene: TRBD1
CDR3nt: TGCGCCAGCAGCTCGGGACAGATGAACACTGAAGCTTTCTTT
CDR3aa: CASSSGQMNTEAFF

v_gene: TRBV7-9
abundance: .
j_gene: TRBJ1-2
d_gene: .
CDR3nt: TGTGCCAGCAGCTTTACGGGGGACGGTGGCTACACCTTC
CDR3aa: CASSFTGDGGYTF

v_gene: TRBV5-1
abundance: .
j_gene: TRBJ2-2
d_gene: .
CDR3nt: TGCGCCAGCAGTCTAGACAAGGGGAACACCGGGGAGCTGTTTTTT
CDR3aa: CASSLDKGNTGELFF

v_gene: TRBV6-5
abundance: .
j_gene: TRBJ2-7
d_gene: .
CDR3nt: TGTGCCAGCAGTTATGGTCCGACAGTCACCTACGAGCAGTACTTC
CDR3aa: CASSYGPTVTYEQYF

v_gene: TRBV10-3
abundance: .
j_gene: TRBJ2-7
d_gene: .
CDR3nt: TGTGCCTCCGGTGCACTTACCTACGAGCAGTACTTC
CDR3aa: CASGALTYEQYF